The sequence of this T cell receptor beta chain was determined in a study of T cell changes during pregnancy in multiple sclerosis. Trimming shortened V by 4 bases and J by 3 bases, and 13 bases separated the two germline ends. Germline V gene data show CDR1 as SQVTM and CDR2 as ANQGSEA. The CDR3 contains 13 residues. This clone has a single count. Assay used: immunoSEQ multiplex PCR; TCRdb lists only in-frame clones, some missing. The table lists tens of thousands of clones, 80% to 95% of them singletons. The V and J genes are TRBV29-1 and TRBJ2-7, with D possibly TRBD1 on 5 matching bases. This TCR was recovered from a female donor with multiple sclerosis, enrolled in a pregnancy study. Sequencing was done on a sample of peripheral blood. CDR3 region: CSVGQGMGYEQYF. The CDR3 DNA sequence: TGCAGCGTTGGCCAGGGAATGGGCTACGAGCAGTACTTC.